These 10 T cell receptor beta chains came from one sample sequenced in a study of post-analysis software for immune sequencing data. Their recognized antigens are unknown. TCR beta libraries were prepared from cDNA with unique molecular identifiers. MiXCR, applied by TCRdb to the PCR reads, yields one record per CDR3 protein. There are about 540,000 distinct CDR3 sequences in the sample; 30% to 40% occur only once, and roughly 6% lies in the top ten. The study's findings and limits: Comparison of patients with controls showed about 5 TRBV segments more frequent in patients, TRBV5-6, TRBV5-1 and TRBV20-1 among them.

Sequencing input: blood. These receptors were taken from a girl aged 2 to 17 with multiple sclerosis.

The V and J genes are TRBV20-1 and TRBJ1-5; 7 nucleotides line up with TRBD1. The CDR3 runs to 16 residues. Germline V CDR1 and CDR2: DFQATT, SNEGSKA (reference sequence). Trimming cost V 3 bases and J 0 bases; bases outside gene matches: 8. The CDR3 DNA sequence: TGCAGTGCTAGTTGGGGGACAGCACATAGCAATCAGCCCCAGCATTTT. As protein: CSASWGTAHSNQPQHF.

The chain carries TRBV5-1 and TRBJ1-2; D remains unclear. Germline lookup yields CDR1 SGHRS and CDR2 YFSETQ. V lost 5 bases, J lost 2 bases, and 13 bases lay in between. The CDR3 is 14 residues long. CDR3 residues: CASSPTTANYGYTF. The CDR3 DNA reads as TGCGCCAGCAGTCCGACTACAGCAAACTATGGCTACACCTTC.

This clonotype was observed a few times. V gene TRBV6-2 or TRBV6-3 combines with J gene TRBJ2-7; TRBD2 agrees at 8 bases. Trimming at V came to 5 bases and at J to 2 bases, leaving 8 bases not matched to a gene. From germline, CDR1 is MNHEY and CDR2 SVGEGT. The CDR3 extends over 15 amino acids. The CDR3 loop reads CASSRGAGGTYEQYF. CDR3 DNA sequence: TGTGCCAGCAGTAGAGGGGCGGGGGGCACCTACGAGCAGTACTTC.

The chain is built from TRBV6-5 and TRBJ1-4; 9 nucleotides align to TRBD1. The CDR3 length is 14 residues. V lost 6 bases and J lost 8; bases outside the gene matches: 7. Germline-derived CDR1 and CDR2 are MNHEY and SVGAGI. CDR3 protein: CASRGTGIREKLFF. DNA of the CDR3: TGTGCCAGCAGGGGGACAGGGATTCGCGAAAAACTGTTTTTT.

The table lists this clonotype with a few counts. The rearrangement links TRBV20-1 to TRBJ1-1; D gene uncertain. Germline loops: CDR1 DFQATT, CDR2 SNEGSKA (reference sequence). The V and J ends lost 3 bases and 1 base respectively, with 9 bases between them. The CDR3 contains 13 residues. The CDR3 bases are TGCAGTGCTAGGGGTCGGGGGAACACTGAAGCTTTCTTT. Protein sequence: CSARGRGNTEAFF.

This clonotype was seen only a few times. The V and J genes are TRBV6-5 and TRBJ2-3; D may be TRBD1 (6 bases). The germline V gene has CDR1 MNHEY and CDR2 SVGAGI. V lost 8 bases, J lost 2 bases, and 17 bases lay in between. This CDR3 spans 15 amino acids. The DNA of the CDR3 is TGTGCCAGCTCATCATACGGACAGCTCACAGATACGCAGTATTTT. Its translation: CASSSYGQLTDTQYF.

Concerning this clonotype itself: Sequence at one end of the junction differs from germline and may be a read error. J is TRBJ2-5 and V is TRBV24-1; perhaps D is TRBD1 or TRBD2 (5 bases each). The CDR3 is made up of 18 amino acids. CDR1 and CDR2 (germline): KGHDR, SFDVKD. The CDR3 loop is CATSDLVGGGRAQETQHF. CDR3 DNA: TGTGCCACCAGTGATCTCGTTGGGGGTGGACGCGCGCAAGAGACCCAGCACTTC.

The J gene is TRBJ2-3, the V gene TRBV7-3; 14 bases fit TRBD2. Per the germline V gene, CDR1 is SGHTA and CDR2 is FQGTGA. The ends lost 5 bases at V and 3 bases at J; junction bases unmatched: 7. The length of the CDR3 is 17 residues. The CDR3: CASSPTSGGVVTDTQYF. CDR3 DNA: TGTGCCAGCAGCCCGACTAGCGGGGGGGTTGTTACAGATACGCAGTATTTT. The whole variable domain, filled in from reference TRBV7-3 and TRBJ2-3, reads GAGVSQTPSNKVTEKGKYVELRCDPISGHTALYWYRQSLGQGPEFLIYFQGTGAADDSGLPNDRFFAVRPEGSVSTLKIQRTERGDSAVYLCASSPTSGGVVTDTQYFGPGTRLTVL.

This clonotype was detected a few times. V is TRBV6-2 or TRBV6-3 and J is TRBJ2-2; perhaps TRBD2 as D (6 bases). Looked up from germline, CDR1 is MNHEY and CDR2 is SVGEGT. Trimming stripped 6 bases from V and 2 bases from J, with 13 bases between. The CDR3 length is 15 residues. This chain's CDR3 is CASRPAGANTGELFF. The CDR3 DNA reads as TGTGCCAGCAGACCAGCGGGCGCAAACACCGGGGAGCTGTTTTTT.

This clonotype was found once. This may be a read error, as it is one base from a much larger clone. The rearrangement links TRBV6-4 to TRBJ2-1; D gene ambiguous. V was cut by 4 bases and J by 9 bases, with 10 bases left in between. This CDR3 is built from 12 residues. Looked up from germline, CDR1 is MRHNA and CDR2 is SNTAGT. Here the CDR3 reads CASSALCGEQFF. The CDR3 DNA sequence: TGTGCCAGCAGTGCCCTGTGTGGTGAGCAGTTCTTC.